This T cell receptor (beta chain) was retrieved from a study of cytotoxic CD8 clonotypes in ibrutinib-treated CLL. The study's findings and limits: The clonality went up when patients responded to ibrutinib and dropped back toward baseline at progression.

A note on this clone: The antigen is not known.

Measured with immunoSEQ multiplex PCR; TCRdb has only the in-frame clones, and not every one. The sample lists about 28,000 clones; roughly 50% were seen once. J gave up 1 base and V 2 bases, and 4 bases lay outside the gene matches. The CDR3 has 15 residues. Germline CDR1 and CDR2: MDHEN and SYDVKM. The sequence was obtained from a human donor with chronic lymphocytic leukemia. The genes are TRBV28 and TRBJ1-2; 7 bases agree with TRBD1. This material consisted of PBMCs, taken before ibrutinib treatment. In DNA form, the CDR3 reads TGTGCCAGCAGTTTACCGACAGGGATTAACTATGGCTACACCTTC. Residues: CASSLPTGINYGYTF.